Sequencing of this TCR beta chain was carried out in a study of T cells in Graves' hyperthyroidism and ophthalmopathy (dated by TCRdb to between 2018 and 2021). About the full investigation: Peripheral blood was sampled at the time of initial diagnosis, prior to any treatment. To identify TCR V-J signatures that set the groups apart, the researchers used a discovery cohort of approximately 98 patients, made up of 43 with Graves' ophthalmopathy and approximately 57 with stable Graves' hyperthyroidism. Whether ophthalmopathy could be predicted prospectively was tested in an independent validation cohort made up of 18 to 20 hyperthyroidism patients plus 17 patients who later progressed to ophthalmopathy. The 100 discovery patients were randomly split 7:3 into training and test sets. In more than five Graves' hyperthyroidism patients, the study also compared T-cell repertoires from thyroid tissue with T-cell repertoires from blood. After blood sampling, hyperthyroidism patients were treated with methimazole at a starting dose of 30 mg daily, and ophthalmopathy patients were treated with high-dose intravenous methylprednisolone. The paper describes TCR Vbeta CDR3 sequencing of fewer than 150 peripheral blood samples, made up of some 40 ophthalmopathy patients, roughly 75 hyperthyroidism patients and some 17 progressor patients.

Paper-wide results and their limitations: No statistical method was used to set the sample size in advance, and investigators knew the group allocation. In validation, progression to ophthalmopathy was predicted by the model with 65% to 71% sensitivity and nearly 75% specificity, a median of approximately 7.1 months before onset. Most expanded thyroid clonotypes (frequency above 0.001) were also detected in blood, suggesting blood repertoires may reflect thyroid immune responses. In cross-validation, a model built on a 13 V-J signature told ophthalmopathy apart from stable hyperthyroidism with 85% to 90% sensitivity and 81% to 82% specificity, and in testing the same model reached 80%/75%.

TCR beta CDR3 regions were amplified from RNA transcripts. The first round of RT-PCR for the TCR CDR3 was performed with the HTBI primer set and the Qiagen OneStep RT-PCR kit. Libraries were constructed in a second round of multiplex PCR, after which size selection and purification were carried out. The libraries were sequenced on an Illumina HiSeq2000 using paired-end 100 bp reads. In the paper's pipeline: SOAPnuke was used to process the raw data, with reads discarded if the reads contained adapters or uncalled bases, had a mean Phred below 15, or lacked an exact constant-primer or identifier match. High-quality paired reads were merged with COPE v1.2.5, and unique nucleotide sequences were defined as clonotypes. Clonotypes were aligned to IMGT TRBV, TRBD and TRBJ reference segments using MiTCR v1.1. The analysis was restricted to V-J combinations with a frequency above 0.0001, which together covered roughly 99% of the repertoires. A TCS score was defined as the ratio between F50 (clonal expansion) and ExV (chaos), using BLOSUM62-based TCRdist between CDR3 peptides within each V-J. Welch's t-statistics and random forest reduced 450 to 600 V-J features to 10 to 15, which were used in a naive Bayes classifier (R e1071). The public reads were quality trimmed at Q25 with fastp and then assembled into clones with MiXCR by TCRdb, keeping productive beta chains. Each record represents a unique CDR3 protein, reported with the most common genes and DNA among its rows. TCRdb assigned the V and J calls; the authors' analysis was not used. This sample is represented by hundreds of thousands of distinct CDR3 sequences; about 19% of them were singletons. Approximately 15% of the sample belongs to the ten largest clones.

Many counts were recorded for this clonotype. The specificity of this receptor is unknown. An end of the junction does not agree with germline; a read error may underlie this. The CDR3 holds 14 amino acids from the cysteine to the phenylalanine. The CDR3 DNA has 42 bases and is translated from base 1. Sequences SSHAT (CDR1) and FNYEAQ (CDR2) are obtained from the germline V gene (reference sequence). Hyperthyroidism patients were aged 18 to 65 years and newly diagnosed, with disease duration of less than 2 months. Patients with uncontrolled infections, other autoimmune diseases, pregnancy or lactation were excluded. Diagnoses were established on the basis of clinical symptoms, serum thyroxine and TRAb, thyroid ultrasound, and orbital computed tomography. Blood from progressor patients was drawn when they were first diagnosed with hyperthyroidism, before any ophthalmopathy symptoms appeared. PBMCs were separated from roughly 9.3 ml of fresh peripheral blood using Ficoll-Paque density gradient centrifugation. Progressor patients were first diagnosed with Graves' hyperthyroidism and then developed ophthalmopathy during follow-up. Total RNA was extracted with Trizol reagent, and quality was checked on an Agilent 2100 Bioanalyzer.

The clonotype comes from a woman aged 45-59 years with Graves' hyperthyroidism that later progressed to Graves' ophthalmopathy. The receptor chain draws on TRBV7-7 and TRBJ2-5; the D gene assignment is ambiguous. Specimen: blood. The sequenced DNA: TGTGCTAGCAGCTTATTGGACGGGCAAGAGACCCAGTACTTC. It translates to CASSLLDGQETQYF.